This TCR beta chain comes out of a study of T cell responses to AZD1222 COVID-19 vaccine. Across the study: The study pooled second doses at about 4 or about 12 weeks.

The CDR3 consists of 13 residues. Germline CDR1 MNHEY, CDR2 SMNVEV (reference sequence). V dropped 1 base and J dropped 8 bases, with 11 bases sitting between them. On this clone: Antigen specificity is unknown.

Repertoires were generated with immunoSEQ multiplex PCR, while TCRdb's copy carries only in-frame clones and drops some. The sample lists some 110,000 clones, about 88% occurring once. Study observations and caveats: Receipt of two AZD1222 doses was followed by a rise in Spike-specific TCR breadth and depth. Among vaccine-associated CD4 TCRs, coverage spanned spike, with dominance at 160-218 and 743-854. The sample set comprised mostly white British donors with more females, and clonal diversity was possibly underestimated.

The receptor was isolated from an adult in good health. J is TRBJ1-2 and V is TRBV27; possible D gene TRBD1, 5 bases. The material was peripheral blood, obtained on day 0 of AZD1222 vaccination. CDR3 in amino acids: CASSLLRGLGYTF. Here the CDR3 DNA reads TGTGCCAGCAGTTTATTGAGGGGATTGGGCTACACCTTC.